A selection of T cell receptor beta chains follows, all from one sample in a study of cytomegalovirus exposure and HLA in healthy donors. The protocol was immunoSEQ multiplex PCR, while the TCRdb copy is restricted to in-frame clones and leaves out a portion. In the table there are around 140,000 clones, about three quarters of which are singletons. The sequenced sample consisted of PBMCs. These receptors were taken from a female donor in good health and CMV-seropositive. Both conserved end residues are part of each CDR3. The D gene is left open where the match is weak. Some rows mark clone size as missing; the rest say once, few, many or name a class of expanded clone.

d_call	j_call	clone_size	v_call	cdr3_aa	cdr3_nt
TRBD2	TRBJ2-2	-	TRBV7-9	CASSPEGLVRTGELFF	TGTGCCAGCAGCCCAGAGGGACTAGTTCGCACCGGGGAGCTGTTTTTT
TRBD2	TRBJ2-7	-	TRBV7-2	CASSTSSGGAYEQYF	TGTGCCAGCAGCACATCTAGCGGGGGCGCCTACGAGCAGTACTTC
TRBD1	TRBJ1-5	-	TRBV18	CASSLRQGGDQPQHF	TGTGCCAGCTCACTGAGACAGGGGGGCGATCAGCCCCAGCATTTT
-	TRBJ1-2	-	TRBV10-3	CAIREGSGNYGYTF	TGTGCCATAAGGGAGGGGTCGGGTAACTATGGCTACACCTTC
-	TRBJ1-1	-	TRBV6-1	CAARGWVNTEAFF	TGTGCGGCGCGGGGGTGGGTGAACACTGAAGCTTTCTTT
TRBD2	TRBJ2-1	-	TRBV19	CASSQTSGGGDEQFF	TGTGCCAGTAGTCAAACTAGCGGGGGGGGCGATGAGCAGTTCTTC
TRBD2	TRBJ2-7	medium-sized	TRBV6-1	CASSQGLAGELTSYEQYF	TGTGCCAGCAGTCAAGGACTAGCGGGAGAACTGACCTCCTACGAGCAGTACTTC
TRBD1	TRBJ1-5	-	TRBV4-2	CASSQATGDRQPQHF	TGTGCCAGCAGCCAAGCGACAGGGGATCGCCAGCCCCAGCATTTT
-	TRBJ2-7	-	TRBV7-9	CASSLRPDVLTHEQYF	TGTGCCAGCAGCTTACGCCCCGATGTCCTAACCCACGAGCAGTACTTC
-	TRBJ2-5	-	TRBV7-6	CASSLVVGQETQYF	TGTGCCAGCAGCTTAGTTGTCGGCCAAGAGACCCAGTACTTC
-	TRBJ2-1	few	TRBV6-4	CASSSEGDSEQFF	TGTGCCAGCAGTTCAGAGGGAGATTCTGAGCAGTTCTTC
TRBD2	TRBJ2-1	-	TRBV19	CASSSGRLLGEQFF	TGTGCCAGTAGTAGCGGGAGGTTATTAGGTGAGCAGTTCTTC
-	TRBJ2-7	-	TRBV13	CASSLGPGKIGEQYF	TGTGCCAGCAGCTTAGGCCCCGGCAAAATCGGGGAGCAGTACTTC
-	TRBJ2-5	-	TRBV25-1	CASSESLAGETQYF	TGTGCCAGCAGTGAATCCTTGGCGGGGGAGACCCAGTACTTC
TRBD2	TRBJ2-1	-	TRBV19	CASSRAGGVYNEQFF	TGTGCCAGTAGTAGGGCGGGGGGGGTCTACAATGAGCAGTTCTTC
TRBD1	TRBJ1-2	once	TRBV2	CASRTGDYGYTF	TGTGCCAGCCGGACAGGGGATTATGGCTACACCTTC
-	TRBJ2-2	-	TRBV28	CASSLAGEGGELFF	TGTGCCAGCAGTTTGGCAGGGGAGGGCGGGGAGCTGTTTTTT
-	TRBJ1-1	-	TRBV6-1	CASIGQLNTEAFF	TGTGCCAGCATCGGACAGCTGAACACTGAAGCTTTCTTT
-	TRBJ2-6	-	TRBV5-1	CASSQAGPGTGANVLTF	TGCGCCAGCAGCCAAGCGGGTCCTGGGACTGGGGCCAACGTCCTGACTTTC
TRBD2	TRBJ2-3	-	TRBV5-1	CASSTPRAGGSTDTQYF	TGCGCCAGCAGCACGCCCAGGGCGGGGGGTAGCACAGATACGCAGTATTTT
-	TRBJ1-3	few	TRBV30	CACQGQSGNTIYF	TGTGCCTGTCAGGGGCAGTCTGGAAACACCATATATTTT
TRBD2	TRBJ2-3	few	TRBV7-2	CASSLRTSGRAGRDTQYF	TGTGCCAGCAGCCTAAGGACTAGCGGGAGGGCCGGTAGAGATACGCAGTATTTT
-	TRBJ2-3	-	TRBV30	CAWRKQGKSTDTQYF	TGTGCCTGGAGAAAACAGGGCAAAAGCACAGATACGCAGTATTTT
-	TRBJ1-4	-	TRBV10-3	CAISGEGFNEKLFF	TGTGCCATCAGTGGAGAGGGATTCAATGAAAAACTGTTTTTT
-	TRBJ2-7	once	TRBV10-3	CAVTGTRDEQYF	TGTGCCGTTACCGGGACAAGGGACGAGCAGTACTTC
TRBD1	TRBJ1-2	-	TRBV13	CASSSTGTGEDGYTF	TGTGCCAGCAGCTCTACCGGGACAGGGGAGGATGGCTACACCTTC
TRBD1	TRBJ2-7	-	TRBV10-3	CAIRGGTSYEQYF	TGTGCCATCAGAGGGGGCACATCCTACGAGCAGTACTTC
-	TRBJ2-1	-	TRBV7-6	CASSLMAGAGGNEQFF	TGTGCCAGCAGCTTAATGGCGGGGGCCGGAGGGAATGAGCAGTTCTTC
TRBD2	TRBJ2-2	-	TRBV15	CATSRTSGFNTGELFF	TGTGCCACCAGTAGGACTAGCGGGTTTAACACCGGGGAGCTGTTTTTT
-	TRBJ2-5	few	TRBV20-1	CSGGGRETQYF	TGCAGTGGGGGGGGCCGAGAGACCCAGTACTTC
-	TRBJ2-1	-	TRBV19	CASSTRDIWNEQFF	TGTGCCAGTAGTACCCGGGACATCTGGAATGAGCAGTTCTTC
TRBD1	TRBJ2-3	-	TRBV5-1	CASSPNRDRVTDTQYF	TGCGCCAGCAGCCCGAACCGGGACAGGGTCACAGATACGCAGTATTTT
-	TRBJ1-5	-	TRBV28	CASSFISGGNQPQHF	TGTGCCAGCAGTTTTATCTCAGGGGGCAATCAGCCCCAGCATTTT